One sample yielded the 5 T cell receptor beta chains listed below, sequenced in a study of blood T cell repertoires in COVID-19. The repertoire was sequenced with immunoSEQ multiplex PCR; TCRdb's copy has only in-frame clones and lacks some. Of approximately 190,000 clones listed, 88% are singletons. The sample taken for sequencing was peripheral blood. The receptors shown here come from a man between 35 and 55 years old with active or convalescent COVID-19.

J is TRBJ1-1 and V is TRBV18, with D possibly matching TRBD1 (5 bases). The CDR3 runs 13 residues. The germline V and J ends were trimmed by 5 bases and 1 base, with 8 bases remaining between them. Germline V CDR1 and CDR2: KGHSH, LQKENI. The DNA of the CDR3 is TGTGCCAGCTCAACAGGTAGGAACACTGAAGCTTTCTTT. Amino acids: CASSTGRNTEAFF.

The rearrangement joins TRBV29-1 to TRBJ2-5, with TRBD1 matching over 9 bases. CDR3 length: 12 amino acids. V gave up 6 bases and J gave up 5 bases; unmatched junction bases: 4. CDR1 is SQVTM, CDR2 ANQGSEA, per germline. The CDR3 spells CSVGTGRETQYF. CDR3 nucleotide sequence: TGCAGCGTCGGGACAGGGAGGGAGACCCAGTACTTC.

This clone has just one count. The V and J genes are TRBV9 and TRBJ2-3; 9 nucleotides match TRBD2. J lost 2 bases, V lost 7 bases, and 5 bases had no gene match. The V gene's germline CDR1 is SGDLS and CDR2 YYNGEE. The CDR3 runs to 14 residues. CDR3 DNA sequence: TGTGCCAGCCGGCGGGGGGGCTCCACAGATACGCAGTATTTT. Protein sequence: CASRRGGSTDTQYF.

V usage is TRBV6-5 and J usage is TRBJ2-7; TRBD2 is a possible D gene (5 bases). The germline V gene encodes CDR1 MNHEY and CDR2 SVGAGI. This CDR3 has 11 amino acids. Trimming removed 5 bases from V and 7 bases from J, with 9 bases in between. The CDR3, as DNA: TGTGCCAGCAGTCGTCCGGGGGAGCAGTACTTC. Translated: CASSRPGEQYF.

V is TRBV7-9 and J is TRBJ2-3; the D gene is possibly TRBD2 (6 bases). Germline assignment: CDR1 SEHNR and CDR2 FQNEAQ (reference sequence). V was pared by 2 bases and J by 4 bases, with 16 bases between. The CDR3 has 16 residues. CDR3 sequence reads: CASSLSPGLGPDTQYF. The CDR3 region has the DNA TGTGCCAGCAGCTTATCCCCGGGACTGGGTCCAGATACGCAGTATTTT.